This TCR beta chain was retrieved from a study of cytomegalovirus exposure and HLA in healthy donors (dated by TCRdb to about 2017). About the study as a whole: The roughly 650 repertoires of the first cohort and the 95 to 150 validation repertoires were produced on the same platform, according to a later analysis. To predict cytomegalovirus infection status, the study brought together high-throughput TCR immunosequencing, statistical association of individual TCRs with disease status, and machine learning. Besides the first cohort of around 670 subjects, a separate validation cohort made up of 120 or so different subjects was used. The study aimed to test whether cataloging public T cell receptors could reveal signatures of past pathogen exposure.

Receptors were amplified or captured by the immunoSEQ multiplex PCR assay. On the authors' methods: A statistical classification framework was built for diagnosing cytomegalovirus status from the catalog of TCR beta chain sequences. This immuneACCESS table, as held by TCRdb, lists in-frame sequences with V and J called but not all clones. Of the missing ones, under half trace to an unresolved V gene in checked studies; the others have no known cause. The D gene and trimming were derived from the DNA, and the V and J assignments and clone size from that table. The sample has about 110,000 clones on record, approximately 95% of them singletons. The ten most abundant clones make up 0.67% of the sample. What the research found in general, with its limitations: In the study, approximately 160 TCR beta chains were listed as associated with cytomegalovirus. The classifier was reported to diagnose cytomegalovirus status with high specificity and sensitivity in both the original and validation cohorts. In a later analysis, TCRs clustered in the first cohort were found to also tend to co-occur in the roughly 120 validation repertoires, with roughly 93% of cluster scores above 0. It was suggested by the authors that the approach could potentially be generalized to other disease states and immunological phenotypes. While some public TCRs were present in many individuals, most TCR sequences turned up only very rarely across donors. In vitro tests confirmed that a few of the cytomegalovirus-associated TCR beta chains recognize cytomegalovirus antigens. A later analysis had no HLA typing for the validation cohort, so co-occurrence there was scored across all 130 or so repertoires.

The donors were included in the validation cohort of roughly 130 subjects, a group kept apart from the roughly 670-subject first cohort. A note on this clone: Its antigen remains undetermined. No per-base quality is available; no much larger clone lies one base away.

Reading the germline V gene (reference sequence) gives CDR1 SGHKS and CDR2 YYEKEE. CDR3 length: 15 amino acids, cysteine to phenylalanine. Left in the record is the CDR3 DNA by itself, 45 bases read in frame from the first base. The germline V end is reduced by 4 bases and the J end by 2 bases; junction bases left unmatched: 3. The receptor comes from a young woman in good health and CMV-seronegative. The chain couples TRBV5-5 to TRBJ1-5, with 10 bases aligning to TRBD1. The sample comprised PBMCs. The CDR3 reads as follows: CASSLDRGGNQPQHF. The nucleotide sequence is TGTGCCAGCAGCCTGGACAGGGGGGGCAATCAGCCCCAGCATTTT.